This TCR beta chain was sequenced in a study of OX40 agonist ivuxolimab in advanced cancers. In germline, CDR1 is ENHRY, CDR2 SYGVKD. V was shortened by 3 bases and J by 4 bases, with 13 bases between the two germline ends. CDR3 size: 15 residues. Only in-frame clones appear in the TCRdb table, and some are missing; sequencing was by immunoSEQ multiplex PCR. The sample yields just over 60,000 clones, roughly 90% seen once. The sequence derives from an adult with an advanced solid tumor such as melanoma, head and neck, liver or kidney cancer. The J gene is TRBJ1-5, the V gene TRBV10-3, with D uncertain. Material: CD4+ or CD8+ T cells sorted from blood, obtained in a trial of the OX40 agonist ivuxolimab. CDR3 in amino acids: CAISDWKGSNQPQHF. In DNA, the CDR3 is TGTGCCATCAGTGATTGGAAGGGCTCTAATCAGCCCCAGCATTTT.